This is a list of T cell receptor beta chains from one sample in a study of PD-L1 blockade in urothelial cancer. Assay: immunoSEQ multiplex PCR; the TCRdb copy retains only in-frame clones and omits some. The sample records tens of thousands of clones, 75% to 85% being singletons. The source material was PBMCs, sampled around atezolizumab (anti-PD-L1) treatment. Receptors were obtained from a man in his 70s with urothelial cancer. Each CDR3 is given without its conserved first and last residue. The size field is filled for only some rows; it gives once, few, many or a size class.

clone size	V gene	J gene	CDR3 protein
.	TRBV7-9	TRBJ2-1	ASSPVGGSRNEQF
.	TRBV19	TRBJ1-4	ASRERTGGNEKLF
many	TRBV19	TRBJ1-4	ASSGGTGGVWEKLF
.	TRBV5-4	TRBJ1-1	ASSPTGGEETEAF
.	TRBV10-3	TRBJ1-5	AIGQGSNQPQH
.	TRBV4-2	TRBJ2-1	ASSVRGQGSYNEQF
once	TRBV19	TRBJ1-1	ASSPLLNTEAF
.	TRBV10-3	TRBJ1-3	AISVGGAVGNTIY
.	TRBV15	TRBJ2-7	ATSRAGTAIYEQY
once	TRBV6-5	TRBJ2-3	ASSPSTDTQY
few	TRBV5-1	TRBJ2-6	ASSSGQPSSGANVLT
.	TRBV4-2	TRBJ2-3	ASSQDLGRAWDTQY
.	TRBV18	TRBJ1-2	ASSPTGVDGYT
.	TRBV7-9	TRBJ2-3	ASSMDSLRPDTQY
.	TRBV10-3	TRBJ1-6	ASSPRDRGLHNSPLH
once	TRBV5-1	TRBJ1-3	ASSPAITPGSGNTIY
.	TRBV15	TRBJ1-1	ATSRDRANTEAF
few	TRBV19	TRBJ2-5	ASTIAGRQETQY
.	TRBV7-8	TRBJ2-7	ASSPREIAPEQY
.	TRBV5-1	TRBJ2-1	ASSSQAGGLDEQF
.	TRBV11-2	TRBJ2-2	ASSLSGSSPIGELF
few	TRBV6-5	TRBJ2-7	ASSSRPSGYYEQY
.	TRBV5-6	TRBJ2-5	ASSPSVTGDQY
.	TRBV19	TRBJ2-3	ASSIPGTQDTQY
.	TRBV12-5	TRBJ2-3	ASGLTGTRTDTQY
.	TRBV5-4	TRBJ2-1	ASSSAGERGGANEQF
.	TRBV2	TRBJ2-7	ASIVNRGSYEQY
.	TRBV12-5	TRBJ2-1	ASGSSGRTEQF
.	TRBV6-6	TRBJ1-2	ASRWDRARYGYT
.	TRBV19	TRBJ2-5	ASSPQIEGGGTQY
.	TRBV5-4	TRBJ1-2	ASSLGTGGARDGYT
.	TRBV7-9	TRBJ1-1	ASSPSGSEAF
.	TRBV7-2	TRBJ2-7	ASSARDRGSYEQY
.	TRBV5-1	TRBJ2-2	ASSGGNTGELF
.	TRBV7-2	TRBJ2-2	ASSLSLNTGELF
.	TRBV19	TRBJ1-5	ASSDRGLNSNQPQH
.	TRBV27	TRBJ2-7	ASSPLMDRQSSYEQY
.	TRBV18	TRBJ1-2	ASSPLTGGVRGYT